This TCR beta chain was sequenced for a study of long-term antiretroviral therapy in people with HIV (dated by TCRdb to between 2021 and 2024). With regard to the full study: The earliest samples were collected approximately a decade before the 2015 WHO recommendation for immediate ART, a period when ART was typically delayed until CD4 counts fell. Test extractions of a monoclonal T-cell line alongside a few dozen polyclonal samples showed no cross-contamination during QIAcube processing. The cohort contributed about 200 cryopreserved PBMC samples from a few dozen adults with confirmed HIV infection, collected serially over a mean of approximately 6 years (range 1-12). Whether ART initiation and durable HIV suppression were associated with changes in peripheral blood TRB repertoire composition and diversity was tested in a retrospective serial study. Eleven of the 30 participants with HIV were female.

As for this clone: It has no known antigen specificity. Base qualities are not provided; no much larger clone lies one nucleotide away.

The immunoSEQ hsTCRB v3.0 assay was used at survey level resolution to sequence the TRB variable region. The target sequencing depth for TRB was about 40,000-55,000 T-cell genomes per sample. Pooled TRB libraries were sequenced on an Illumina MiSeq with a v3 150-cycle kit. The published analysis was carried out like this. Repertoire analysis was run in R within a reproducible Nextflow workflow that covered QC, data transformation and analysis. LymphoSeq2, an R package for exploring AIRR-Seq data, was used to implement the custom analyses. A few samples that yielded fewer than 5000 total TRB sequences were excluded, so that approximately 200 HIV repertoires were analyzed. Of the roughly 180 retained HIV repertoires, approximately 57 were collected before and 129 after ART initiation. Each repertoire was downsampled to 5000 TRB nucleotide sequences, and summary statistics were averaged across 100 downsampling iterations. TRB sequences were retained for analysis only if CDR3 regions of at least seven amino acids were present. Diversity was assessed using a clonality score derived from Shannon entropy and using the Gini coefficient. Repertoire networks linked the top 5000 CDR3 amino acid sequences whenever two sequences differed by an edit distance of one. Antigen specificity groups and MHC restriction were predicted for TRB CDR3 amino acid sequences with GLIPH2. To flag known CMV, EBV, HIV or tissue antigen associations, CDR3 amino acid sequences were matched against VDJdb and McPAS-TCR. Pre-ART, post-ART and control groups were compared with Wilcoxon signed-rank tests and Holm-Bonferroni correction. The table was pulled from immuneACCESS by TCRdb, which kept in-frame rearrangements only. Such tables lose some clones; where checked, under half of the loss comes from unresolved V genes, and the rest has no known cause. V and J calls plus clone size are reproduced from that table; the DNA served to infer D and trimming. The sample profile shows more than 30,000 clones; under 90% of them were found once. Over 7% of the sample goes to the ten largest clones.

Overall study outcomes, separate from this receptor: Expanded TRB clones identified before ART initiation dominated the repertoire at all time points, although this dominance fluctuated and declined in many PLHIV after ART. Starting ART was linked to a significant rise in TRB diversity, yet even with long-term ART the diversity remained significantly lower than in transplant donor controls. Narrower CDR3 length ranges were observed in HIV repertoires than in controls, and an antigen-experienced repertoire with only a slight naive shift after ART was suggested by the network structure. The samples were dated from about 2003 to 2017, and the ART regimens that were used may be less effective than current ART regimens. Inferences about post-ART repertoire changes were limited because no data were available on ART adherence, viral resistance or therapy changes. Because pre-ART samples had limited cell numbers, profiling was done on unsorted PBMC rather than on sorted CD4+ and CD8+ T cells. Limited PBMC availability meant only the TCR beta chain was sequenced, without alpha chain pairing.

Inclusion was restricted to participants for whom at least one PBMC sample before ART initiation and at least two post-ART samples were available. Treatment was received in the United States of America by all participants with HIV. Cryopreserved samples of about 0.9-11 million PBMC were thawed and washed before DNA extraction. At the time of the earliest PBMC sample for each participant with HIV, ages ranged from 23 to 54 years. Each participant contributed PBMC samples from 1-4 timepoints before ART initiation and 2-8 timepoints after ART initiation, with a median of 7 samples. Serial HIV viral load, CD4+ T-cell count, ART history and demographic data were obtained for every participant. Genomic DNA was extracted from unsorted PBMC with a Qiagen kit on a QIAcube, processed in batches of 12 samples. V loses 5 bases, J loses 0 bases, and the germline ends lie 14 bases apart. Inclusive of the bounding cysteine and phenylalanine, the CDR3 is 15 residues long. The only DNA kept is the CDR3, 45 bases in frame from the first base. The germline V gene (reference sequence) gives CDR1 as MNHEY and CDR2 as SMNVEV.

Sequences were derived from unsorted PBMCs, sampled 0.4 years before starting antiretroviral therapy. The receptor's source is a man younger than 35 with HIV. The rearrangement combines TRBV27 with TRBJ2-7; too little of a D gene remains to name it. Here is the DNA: TGTGCCAGCAGTCCGAGGTCGACGTACTCCTACGAGCAGTACTTC. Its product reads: CASSPRSTYSYEQYF.